Shown below are 22 T cell receptor beta chains from a single sample sequenced in a study of CD8+ T cells in alopecia areata. RNA extraction and reverse transcription yielded cDNA as sequencing template. Method: immunoSEQ multiplex PCR; TCRdb's copy keeps in-frame clones and lacks some. Among 200,000 to 250,000 clones listed, under 70% were seen once. Sequences were derived from CD4+ T cells sorted from blood, sampled at week 0. The receptor set was obtained from a human donor with alopecia areata.

V usage is TRBV5-4 and J usage is TRBJ1-6, with 8 bases fitting TRBD1. This CDR3 comprises 14 residues. V was pared by 4 bases and J by 10 bases, with 7 bases of the junction left unmatched. Germline assignment: CDR1 SGHNT and CDR2 YYREEE (reference sequence). The CDR3 sequence: CASSRTGGESPLHF. The CDR3 nucleotides are TGTGCCAGCAGCCGTACAGGGGGAGAATCACCCCTCCACTTT.

The chain combines TRBV30 with TRBJ1-4, with a possible D match to TRBD1 (6 bases). This CDR3 comprises 14 residues. Trimming shortened V by 0 bases and J by 8 bases, and 13 bases separated the two germline ends. Germline values: CDR1 GTSNPN, CDR2 SVGIG (reference sequence). The CDR3 DNA reads as TGTGCCTGGAGTGTGTACAGGGTTGAGGAAAAACTGTTTTTT. Protein sequence: CAWSVYRVEEKLFF.

The V call is TRBV11-2, the J call TRBJ2-3; weak D call: TRBD1 (6 bases). Deletions cut 5 bases from V and 8 bases from J, with 17 bases between. The CDR3 is made up of 14 amino acids. Germline V CDR1 and CDR2: SGHAT, FQNNGV. CDR3 amino acids: CASSPLRTDVTQYF. CDR3 DNA: TGTGCCAGCAGCCCCTTGCGGACAGACGTTACGCAGTATTTT.

The gene calls are TRBV7-2 and TRBJ2-2, with D possibly TRBD1 on 5 matching bases. The CDR3 extends over 14 amino acids. Germline assignment: CDR1 SGHTA and CDR2 FQGNSA. V lost 0 bases and J lost 6, with 8 bases in between. CDR3: CASSLAGAPGELFF. CDR3 bases: TGTGCCAGCAGCTTAGCAGGGGCACCCGGGGAGCTGTTTTTT.

V is TRBV7-6 and J is TRBJ2-7, with D possibly being TRBD2 (6 bases). CDR3 length equals 14 residues. The V gene lost 3 bases and the J gene lost 0 bases, with 9 bases spanning the gap. Germline CDR1 is SGHVS and CDR2 is FNYEAQ. CDR3 amino acids: CASSLYGSSYEQYF. CDR3 coding DNA: TGTGCCAGCAGCTTGTACGGGAGCTCCTACGAGCAGTACTTC. Complete variable domain (other parts from reference TRBV7-6 and TRBJ2-7): GAGVSQSPRYKVTKRGQDVALRCDPISGHVSLYWYRQALGQGPEFLTYFNYEAQQDKSGLPNDRFSAERPEGSISTLTIQRTEQRDSAMYRCASSLYGSSYEQYFGPGTRLTVT.

The chain joins TRBV30 to TRBJ2-5, with 9 bases that match TRBD2. CDR3 length equals 18 residues. Losses at the gene ends were 0 bases for V and 1 base for J; bases not matched to a gene: 12. The germline V gene encodes CDR1 GTSNPN and CDR2 SVGIG (reference sequence). The CDR3 nucleotides are TGTGCCTGGAGTGTACTTCGTTCCCCTAGCGGGATCCAAGAGACCCAGTACTTC. It yields the protein CAWSVLRSPSGIQETQYF.

The V and J genes are TRBV7-2 and TRBJ2-5; D may correspond to TRBD1 or TRBD2 (7 bases each). The CDR3 is 13 residues long. V was trimmed by 4 bases and J by 5 bases, leaving 11 bases between them. Per the germline V gene, CDR1 is SGHTA and CDR2 is FQGNSA. The CDR3 bases are TGTGCCAGCAGCTCAGGGGGGGTGGAGACCCAGTACTTC. Translation gives CASSSGGVETQYF.

The CDR3 loop reads CASSPTGVQLQETQYF. The CDR3 DNA reads TGTGCCAGCAGCCCAACAGGGGTGCAGCTCCAAGAGACCCAGTACTTC. The gene calls are TRBV5-6 and TRBJ2-5; the match to TRBD1 covers 7 bases. The junction had 10 bases not matched to a gene; V was cut back by 4 bases and J by 1 base. The length of the CDR3 is 16 residues. In germline, CDR1 is SGHDT, CDR2 YYEEEE.

Points on this clone: The sample carries other DNA sequences with the same CDR3. The genes are TRBV9 and TRBJ2-3; a possible D gene is TRBD1 (5 bases). Germline V lookup: CDR1 SGDLS, CDR2 YYNGEE. The length of the CDR3 is 13 residues. Trimming took 2 bases from V and 3 from J, leaving 7 bases between them. CDR3 residues: CASSVQGTDTQYF. DNA for the CDR3: TGTGCCAGCAGCGTTCAGGGAACAGATACGCAGTATTTT.

The rearrangement joins TRBV11-2 to TRBJ2-5, with a possible D match to TRBD2 (6 bases). The CDR3 consists of 13 residues. Germline V lookup: CDR1 SGHAT, CDR2 FQNNGV. The V and J ends lost 3 bases and 5 bases respectively, with 10 bases between them. CDR3 region: CASSFRAGETQYF. CDR3 bases: TGTGCCAGCAGCTTCCGGGCGGGGGAGACCCAGTACTTC.

The chain is built from TRBV9 and TRBJ2-5; 7 bases align to TRBD1. The CDR3 loop spans 12 amino acids. CDR1 SGDLS and CDR2 YYNGEE come from the germline V gene. J was trimmed by 4 bases and V by 6 bases; bases with no gene match: 3. The CDR3 DNA reads TGTGCCAGCAACCCAGGGGGAGAGACCCAGTACTTC. It encodes CASNPGGETQYF.

The gene calls are TRBV15 and TRBJ1-2; D gene unclear. Trimming took 0 bases from V and 5 from J, leaving 10 bases between them. The CDR3 has 14 amino acids. Germline CDR1 is LNHNV and CDR2 is YYDKDF (reference sequence). The CDR3 nucleotides are TGTGCCACCAGCAGAGATGCCGACGGGTATGGCTACACCTTC. This codes for CATSRDADGYGYTF.

The chain has TRBV5-1 and TRBJ2-5; D gene uncertain. Germline V lookup: CDR1 SGHRS, CDR2 YFSETQ. The V gene lost 7 bases and the J gene lost 4 bases, with 14 bases spanning the gap. The CDR3 loop spans 13 amino acids. The chain's CDR3 is CASGGPQRETQYF. CDR3 coding DNA: TGCGCCAGCGGCGGACCCCAGAGAGAGACCCAGTACTTC.

The DNA for the CDR3 is TGTGCCATCAGTGAGTCGCGGCAGGCTAGCTCCTACGAGCAGTACTTC. Translating gives CAISESRQASSYEQYF. The chain links TRBV10-3 to TRBJ2-7; D not certain. This CDR3 has 16 amino acids. Germline values: CDR1 ENHRY, CDR2 SYGVKD. Trimming took 0 bases from V and 0 from J, leaving 12 bases between them.

This clone came up a few times. The chain has TRBV30 and TRBJ1-2; tentative D call: TRBD1 (5 bases). The CDR3 is 11 amino acids. Germline lookup yields CDR1 GTSNPN and CDR2 SVGIG (reference sequence). Trimming removed 7 bases at V and 5 bases at J, with 11 bases between. CDR3 in amino acids: CASTTDYGYTF. In DNA form, the CDR3 reads TGTGCCTCCACGACAGATTATGGCTACACCTTC.

V usage is TRBV30 and J usage is TRBJ1-6; no definite D call. CDR3 length: 14 residues. Germline V gene data show CDR1 as GTSNPN and CDR2 as SVGIG (reference sequence). V was cut by 1 base and J by 7 bases, with 11 bases left in between. The CDR3 DNA reads TGTGCCTGGAGTGGGCCTGGCTGGAATTCACCCCTCCACTTT. Translated, it gives CAWSGPGWNSPLHF.

This chain connects TRBV29-1 to TRBJ1-2; D is unresolved. Germline lookup yields CDR1 SQVTM and CDR2 ANQGSEA. The CDR3 contains 12 residues. Trimming removed 0 bases from V and 4 bases from J, with 6 bases in between. In nucleotides, the CDR3 is TGCAGCGTTGAAGATGGGTTCTATGGCTACACCTTC. As protein: CSVEDGFYGYTF.

The chain couples TRBV30 to TRBJ2-7, with TRBD1 as a possible D gene (6 bases). With 5 bases removed from V and 4 bases from J, the gap between germline ends came to 15 bases. The CDR3 has 13 residues. CDR1 GTSNPN and CDR2 SVGIG come from the germline V gene (reference sequence). CDR3 bases: TGTGCCTGGTCGCAGGGGCATTATTACGAGCAGTACTTC. Its translation: CAWSQGHYYEQYF.

This clone was counted at least ten times. V is TRBV5-1 and J is TRBJ2-1, with 9 bases matching TRBD2. CDR1 and CDR2 (germline): SGHRS, YFSETQ. This CDR3 contains 15 residues. The trim removed 4 bases at V and 5 bases at J, leaving 7 bases unmatched. The CDR3 DNA sequence: TGCGCCAGCAGCCGCGTGCTAGCGGGGAACAATGAGCAGTTCTTC. This encodes CASSRVLAGNNEQFF.

This clone was observed a few times. The chain joins TRBV4-3 to TRBJ1-2; the D gene is possibly TRBD1 (5 bases). Trimming cost V 2 bases and J 2 bases, with 15 bases left between them. There are 16 residues in the CDR3. Germline CDR1 and CDR2: LGHNA and YSLEER. The CDR3 protein is CASSQTPGRTNYGYTF. DNA of the CDR3: TGCGCCAGCAGCCAAACTCCGGGACGGACGAACTATGGCTACACCTTC.

This clone occurred a few times. The chain employs TRBV11-2 and TRBJ2-2, with a possible D match to TRBD2 (6 bases). V was shortened by 1 base and J by 6 bases, with 12 bases between the two germline ends. CDR1 and CDR2 (germline): SGHAT, FQNNGV. This CDR3 is built from 15 residues. CDR3 nucleotides: TGTGCCAGCAGCTTAGTTTTACTAGCCGCCGGGGAGCTGTTTTTT. Protein sequence: CASSLVLLAAGELFF.

The chain employs TRBV9 and TRBJ2-7, with D possibly matching TRBD2 (7 bases). Trimming cost V 7 bases and J 0 bases, with 17 bases left between them. This CDR3 is 15 amino acids long. Germline V gene lookup returns CDR1 SGDLS and CDR2 YYNGEE. The CDR3 DNA follows: TGTGCCAGCGCCCTAGGGGGAGGGAGCTCCTACGAGCAGTACTTC. It codes for CASALGGGSSYEQYF.